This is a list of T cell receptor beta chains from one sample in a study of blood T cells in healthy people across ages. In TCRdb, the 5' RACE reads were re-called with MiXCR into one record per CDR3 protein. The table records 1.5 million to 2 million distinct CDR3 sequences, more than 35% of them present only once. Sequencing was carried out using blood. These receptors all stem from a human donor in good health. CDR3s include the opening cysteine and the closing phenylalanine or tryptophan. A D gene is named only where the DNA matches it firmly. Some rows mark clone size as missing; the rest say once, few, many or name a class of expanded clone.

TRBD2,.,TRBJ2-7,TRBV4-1,CASSQAQLEPRGREAYEQYF,TGCGCCAGCAGCCAAGCCCAACTGGAACCCCGAGGTCGGGAGGCCTACGAGCAGTACTTC
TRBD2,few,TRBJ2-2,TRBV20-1,CSARAPGLANTGELFF,TGCAGTGCTAGAGCCCCCGGACTAGCGAATACCGGGGAGCTGTTTTTT
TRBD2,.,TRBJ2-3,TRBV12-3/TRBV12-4,CASSLAGGQPDTQYF,TGTGCCAGCAGTCTAGCGGGGGGGCAACCAGATACGCAGTATTTT
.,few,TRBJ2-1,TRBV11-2,CASSLGIGDEQFF,TGTGCCAGCAGCTTAGGTATTGGCGATGAGCAGTTCTTC
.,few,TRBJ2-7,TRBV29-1,CSGGPRNDEQYF,TGCAGCGGAGGGCCCAGGAACGACGAGCAGTACTTC
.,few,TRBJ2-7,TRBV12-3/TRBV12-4,CASKGVGAREQYF,TGTGCCAGTAAGGGGGTGGGGGCAAGGGAGCAGTACTTC
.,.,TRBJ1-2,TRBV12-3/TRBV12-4,CASSGEFNYGYTF,TGTGCCAGCAGCGGGGAATTTAACTATGGCTACACCTTC
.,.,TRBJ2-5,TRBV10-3,CATADILQETQYF,TGTGCCACCGCGGACATACTGCAAGAGACCCAGTACTTC
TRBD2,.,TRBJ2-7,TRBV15,CATSRVGGSSVRYEQYF,TGTGCCACCAGCAGAGTAGGCGGGAGCTCAGTGCGCTACGAGCAGTACTTC
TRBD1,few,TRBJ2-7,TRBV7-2,CASSTIDRDYEQYF,TGTGCCAGCAGCACGATCGACAGGGACTACGAGCAGTACTTC
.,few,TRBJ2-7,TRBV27,CASSPKLYESYEQYF,TGTGCCAGCAGCCCCAAACTTTACGAATCCTACGAGCAGTACTTC
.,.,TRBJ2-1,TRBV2,CASSEMVQAYNEQFF,TGTGCCAGCAGTGAGATGGTACAGGCCTACAATGAGCAGTTCTTC
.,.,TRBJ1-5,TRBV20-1,CSARSIAEQPQHF,TGCAGTGCTAGAAGTATAGCGGAGCAGCCCCAGCATTTT
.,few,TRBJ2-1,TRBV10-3,CAISESRGHGDNEQFF,TGTGCCATCAGTGAGTCGCGGGGGCACGGGGACAATGAGCAGTTCTTC